The following is a T cell receptor (beta chain) sequence with its context. This entry belongs to a study of shared T cell receptors in the human thymus. Germline values: CDR1 LGHNA, CDR2 YNFKEQ. V lost 0 bases to trimming and J lost 11 bases, with 28 bases between them. The CDR3 covers 18 residues. Produced via immunoSEQ multiplex PCR; TCRdb's table is partial and in-frame only. The table shows around 340,000 clones, with roughly 94% occurring only once. The source is a human donor. The chain carries TRBV4-2 and TRBJ1-1; D might be TRBD1 (5 bases). The sample comprised thymocytes. The CDR3 coding sequence is TGTGCCAGCAGCCAAGATGAGGGTCTAGCTATCGAGTTCGGGGGGGCTTTCTTT. This codes for CASSQDEGLAIEFGGAFF.